This TCR beta chain was identified in a study of T cell changes during pregnancy in multiple sclerosis. Here immunoSEQ multiplex PCR was the method, and the copy in TCRdb shows in-frame clones only, minus some. The table has tens of thousands of clones, around 94% seen once; the top ten hold approximately 2.1%. Germline CDR1 SGHRS, CDR2 YFSETQ. V lost 0 bases, J lost 4 bases, and 13 bases lay in between. This CDR3 has 16 residues. The sequence came from a female donor in good health, enrolled as a control in a pregnancy study. This chain connects TRBV5-1 to TRBJ1-4; weak D call: TRBD1 (5 bases). The sample consisted of peripheral blood, taken in the second trimester of pregnancy. CDR3 DNA sequence: TGCGCCAGCAGCTTGGAGGGGTCGGACATTAATGAAAAACTGTTTTTT. Protein product: CASSLEGSDINEKLFF.